This TCR beta chain was documented in a study of identical twins. CDR1 and CDR2 (germline): SGHVS, FQNEAQ. J lost 5 bases, V lost 7 bases, and 11 bases had no gene match. The CDR3 totals 15 residues. This clonotype was recorded a few times. Its antigen is as yet unknown. Study results and limitations: With abundant cord blood beta clonotypes, insertions were fewer; memory repertoires showed no such pattern.

One entry per CDR3 protein results from TCRdb running MiXCR on the 5' RACE reads. Counted here are hundreds of thousands of distinct CDR3 sequences, more than 9% occurring once; the ten biggest clones make up 6% to 9%. The same data also went into a second study, on yellow fever vaccine responses in identical twins. That study adds: After vaccination, twins' T cell response reportedly seemed partly convergent, partly personalized.

This TCR came from a woman between 18 and 30 years old in good health. What was sequenced was CD8+ T cells sorted from blood. The V call is TRBV7-8, the J call TRBJ2-1; 7 bases line up with TRBD2. CDR3 loop: CASTQGAGENNEQFF. In nucleotides, the CDR3 is TGTGCCAGCACCCAAGGGGCGGGGGAAAACAATGAGCAGTTCTTC. Using reference TRBV7-8 and TRBJ2-1 for the parts outside the CDR3, the full variable domain is GAGVSQSPRYKVAKRGQDVALRCDPISGHVSLFWYQQALGQGPEFLTYFQNEAQLDKSGLPSDRFFAERPEGSVSTLKIQRTQQEDSAVYLCASTQGAGENNEQFFGPGTRLTVL.